The 15 T cell receptor beta chains in this list originate from one sample, sequenced in a study of T cell repertoires in cytomegalovirus infection. TCRdb redid the calling of the reads with MiXCR, one entry per CDR3 protein. The table has 750,000 to 900,000 distinct CDR3 sequences, 25% to 35% seen once. Their cognate antigens are unknown. The sequenced sample was cultured CD8+ T cells from PBMCs, obtained from culture after CMV antigen stimulation. The receptor source for this set is a human donor in good health (CMV status not recorded). Some clones in this sample may be carry-over from other donors' samples.

V and J are TRBV27 and TRBJ1-2; 8 nucleotides line up with TRBD1. This CDR3 has 15 amino acids. Germline loops: CDR1 MNHEY, CDR2 SMNVEV (reference sequence). J was trimmed by 3 bases and V by 5 bases; bases with no gene match: 8. CDR3 in amino acids: CASSRKTGEDYGYTF. CDR3 DNA sequence: TGTGCCAGCAGTCGAAAGACAGGGGAGGACTATGGCTACACCTTC.

The gene calls are TRBV7-9 and TRBJ2-2; D unresolved. The germline gives CDR1 SEHNR, CDR2 FQNEAQ (reference sequence). Between the trimmed V and J ends, which lost 3 bases and 3 bases, there was a span of 8 bases. This CDR3 is 14 amino acids long. CDR3 in amino acids: CASSFHMDTGELFF. CDR3 DNA sequence: TGTGCCAGCAGCTTTCACATGGACACCGGGGAGCTGTTTTTT.

This clonotype was detected many times. The chain carries TRBV12-3 or TRBV12-4 and TRBJ2-3; 9 nucleotides line up with TRBD2. The CDR3 sequence is 15 residues long. V lost 6 bases and J lost 2; bases outside the gene matches: 6. CDR3 nucleotides: TGTGCCAGCAGCTTCAGCGGGGGGATCACAGATACGCAGTATTTT. As protein: CASSFSGGITDTQYF.

The V and J genes are TRBV5-4 and TRBJ2-5; 10 bases map to TRBD1. After removal of 4 bases from V and 0 bases from J, the junction contained 3 bases not matched to a gene. Germline V lookup: CDR1 SGHNT, CDR2 YYREEE (reference sequence). This CDR3 comprises 15 residues. The CDR3 reads CASSLDRGHQETQYF. DNA for the CDR3: TGTGCCAGCAGCCTCGACAGGGGGCACCAAGAGACCCAGTACTTC.

The table lists this clonotype with many counts. The chain uses TRBV7-8 and TRBJ1-2, with 8 bases identical to TRBD1. The V and J ends lost 3 bases and 5 bases, in that order; junction bases with no gene match: 2. This CDR3 has 13 residues. Germline V gene lookup returns CDR1 SGHVS and CDR2 FQNEAQ. CDR3 coding DNA: TGTGCCAGCAGCTTGGACAGGGCATATGGCTACACCTTC. Encoded protein: CASSLDRAYGYTF.

This clonotype was seen a handful of times. This chain connects TRBV4-1 to TRBJ2-1; D not certain. The CDR3 is 15 residues long. Germline V gene lookup returns CDR1 MGHRA and CDR2 YSYEKL. The V end lost 4 bases, the J end lost 5 bases, and 15 bases lay between the germline ends. This CDR3 reads CASSPEPKIHNEQFF. CDR3 coding DNA: TGCGCCAGCAGCCCTGAGCCCAAAATTCACAATGAGCAGTTCTTC.

CDR3 residues: CASSHREASYEQYV. CDR3 nucleotide sequence: TGTGCCAGCAGTCACAGGGAAGCGTCCTACGAGCAGTACGTC. The chain joins TRBV12-3 or TRBV12-4 to TRBJ2-7; TRBD1 might be the D (6 bases). This CDR3 region has 14 residues. V lost 5 bases and J lost 1, with 12 bases in between.

This clonotype was counted a few times. The chain recombines TRBV7-9 with TRBJ1-2, with a tentative D call TRBD1 (6 bases). Germline V lookup: CDR1 SEHNR, CDR2 FQNEAQ (reference sequence). The V and J ends lost 11 bases and 2 bases respectively, with 21 bases between them. This CDR3 contains 15 residues. The CDR3 sequence is CAGIDRRGTNYGYTF. The CDR3 DNA is TGTGCCGGAATCGACAGGAGAGGAACAAACTATGGCTACACCTTC.

The chain has TRBV12-3 or TRBV12-4 and TRBJ1-3; TRBD1 might be the D (5 bases). CDR3 length: 15 residues. V was shortened by 6 bases and J by 0 bases, with 12 bases between the two germline ends. CDR3 sequence reads: CASRVTDYSGNTIYF. The CDR3 DNA follows: TGTGCCAGCAGGGTGACAGACTACTCTGGAAACACCATATATTTT.

V is TRBV20-1 and J is TRBJ2-7; D gene uncertain. Germline V lookup: CDR1 DFQATT, CDR2 SNEGSKA (reference sequence). The CDR3 has 13 amino acids. V dropped 3 bases and J dropped 6 bases, with 15 bases sitting between them. CDR3 sequence (DNA): TGCAGTGCTAGCCCCACCGGAAGGAGCGAGCAGTACTTC. Translation gives CSASPTGRSEQYF.

This clonotype occurred a few times. This chain links TRBV6-5 with TRBJ2-3; either TRBD1 or TRBD2 may supply D (5 bases each). The CDR3 is 16 residues long. The V gene's germline CDR1 is MNHEY and CDR2 SVGAGI. V gave up 0 bases and J gave up 0 bases, with 10 bases separating them. CDR3 residues: CASSYSPWDSTDTQYF. The CDR3 region has the DNA TGTGCCAGCAGTTACTCGCCCTGGGACAGCACAGATACGCAGTATTTT.

The chain uses TRBV6-6 and TRBJ1-1; perhaps TRBD1 as D (5 bases). The CDR3 is 14 amino acids. Trimming took 4 bases from V and 1 from J, leaving 10 bases between them. From germline, CDR1 is MNHNY and CDR2 SVGAGI (reference sequence). DNA of the CDR3: TGTGCCAGCAGTTCCTCGGGGACGAACACTGAAGCTTTCTTT. Its translation: CASSSSGTNTEAFF.

This chain uses TRBV12-3 or TRBV12-4 with TRBJ1-2; D is undetermined. The CDR3 sequence is 13 residues long. Deletions cut 4 bases from V and 4 bases from J, with 10 bases between. The CDR3 here is CASSSHNGYGYTF. CDR3 bases: TGTGCCAGCAGTTCACACAACGGCTATGGCTACACCTTC.

This rearrangement joins TRBV6-4 to TRBJ1-2; D is undetermined. CDR1 is MRHNA and CDR2 is SNTAGT in the germline V gene. The V and J ends lost 2 bases and 5 bases respectively, with 15 bases between them. This CDR3 is 15 amino acids long. The CDR3, as DNA: TGTGCCAGCAGTGACCTTGGCGGGAGCGGTTATGGCTACACCTTC. This sequence encodes CASSDLGGSGYGYTF.

V usage is TRBV27 and J usage is TRBJ2-3, with D unresolved. The germline V gene encodes CDR1 MNHEY and CDR2 SMNVEV (reference sequence). The V end was cut by 5 bases, the J end by 3 bases, with 9 bases between. The CDR3 extends over 13 amino acids. CDR3: CASSKRVTDTQYF. The CDR3 DNA follows: TGTGCCAGCAGTAAACGGGTTACAGATACGCAGTATTTT.